These T cell receptor beta chains were read from a single sample in a study of beta chain features in type 1 diabetes. The repertoire was sequenced with immunoSEQ multiplex PCR; TCRdb's copy has only in-frame clones and lacks some. This sample has 250,000 to 300,000 clones, with about 24% found just once. The source material was naive CD4+ T cells from blood. The receptors originated from a woman between 25 and 40 years old with type 1 diabetes. The CDR3 runs from the conserved cysteine through the conserved F or W. Each record gives: J gene, clone size, V gene, D gene, CDR3 DNA, CDR3 protein. A D gene is named only where the DNA matches it firmly. Rows may omit the clone size; those that give it use once, few, many or a size class.

TRBJ1-4 | NA | TRBV4-1 | TRBD1 | TGCGCCAGCAGCGCTACCAGGGGGATGAGCGAAAAACTGTTTTTT | CASSATRGMSEKLFF
TRBJ1-4 | NA | TRBV7-9 | NA | TGTGCCAGCAGCTTATCAACAGTTGATGAAAAACTGTTTTTT | CASSLSTVDEKLFF
TRBJ2-4 | NA | TRBV28 | TRBD1 | TGTGCCAGCAGTTTATACGGGGGACAGGGTTACATTCAGTACTTC | CASSLYGGQGYIQYF
TRBJ2-5 | few | TRBV14 | NA | TGTGCCAGCAGCCTGACAGCATACCAAGAGACCCAGTACTTC | CASSLTAYQETQYF
TRBJ2-7 | few | TRBV19 | TRBD1 | TGTGCCGCTGTGAACGGACAGGGGACTTACCAACCCTACTTC | CAAVNGQGTYQPYF
TRBJ1-2 | NA | TRBV9 | TRBD1 | TGTGCCAGCAGCGTAGGGACAGGGGTAAACTATGGCTACACCTTC | CASSVGTGVNYGYTF
TRBJ2-7 | few | TRBV7-2 | TRBD2 | TGTGCCAGCAGCGGCCGACTAGCGGGGGCCTACGAGCAGTACTTC | CASSGRLAGAYEQYF
TRBJ2-7 | NA | TRBV5-4 | NA | TGTGCCAGCAGCTTGGCAGCGGGCGCCCTCGAGCAGTACTTC | CASSLAAGALEQYF
TRBJ1-1 | few | TRBV28 | NA | TGTGCCAGCAGCTCTAGCCTCCCTGAAGCTTTCTTT | CASSSSLPEAFF
TRBJ1-2 | NA | TRBV30 | NA | TGTGCCTGGACAGGGAGCGGGTTGGGCTACACCTTC | CAWTGSGLGYTF
TRBJ2-5 | NA | TRBV29-1 | TRBD1 | TGCAGCGTTGAAGGACAGGGCTTGGGGGAGACCCAGTACTTC | CSVEGQGLGETQYF
TRBJ2-7 | few | TRBV7-9 | NA | TGTGCCAGCAGCTTAGTATACGGTCCGTACGAGCAGTACTTC | CASSLVYGPYEQYF
TRBJ1-3 | few | TRBV2 | NA | TGTGCCAGCAGTGACCAGGCTGGAAACACCATATATTTT | CASSDQAGNTIYF
TRBJ2-4 | few | TRBV29-1 | NA | TGCAGCGTTGATGGAGGGACGGCCAAAAACATTCAGTACTTC | CSVDGGTAKNIQYF
TRBJ2-1 | NA | TRBV4-2 | NA | TGTGCCAGCAGCCAAGATTCTCATGAGCAGTTCTTC | CASSQDSHEQFF
TRBJ1-4 | NA | TRBV9 | TRBD1 | TGTGCCAGCAGCGCCACAGGGGGTATTAATGAAAAACTGTTTTTT | CASSATGGINEKLFF
TRBJ1-2 | few | TRBV29-1 | TRBD1 | TGCAGCGCCGGACAGGGGGACGACTATGGCTACACCTTC | CSAGQGDDYGYTF
TRBJ2-5 | few | TRBV10-3 | NA | TGTGCCATCAGTGACCATGAGACCCAGTACTTC | CAISDHETQYF
TRBJ2-7 | few | TRBV2 | TRBD2 | TGTGCCAGCAGTGTAGGAGCGGGAGGCACCTACGAGCAGTACTTC | CASSVGAGGTYEQYF
TRBJ1-2 | few | TRBV5-6 | NA | TGTGCCAGCAGCGCGCGGAATGGCTACACCTTC | CASSARNGYTF
TRBJ2-1 | NA | TRBV19 | TRBD2 | TGTGCCAGTAGTACCCTAGCGGTACGGGACAATGAGCAGTTCTTC | CASSTLAVRDNEQFF
TRBJ2-1 | few | TRBV7-3 | NA | TGTGCCAGCAGCTTAAGTGGGGGGAGGAACTACAATGAGCAGTTCTTC | CASSLSGGRNYNEQFF